Listed below are T cell receptor beta chains from one sample, sequenced in a study of spatial heterogeneity in lung cancer. Each CDR3 protein gets one entry after TCRdb re-called the 5' RACE reads with MiXCR. The sample contains roughly 290 distinct CDR3 sequences, 22% of which appear only once. This material consisted of lung tumor tissue, taken at surgery. Every receptor here comes from a male donor with early-stage non-small cell lung cancer. Each CDR3 is given with its conserved first and last residue. The D gene is left open where the match is weak. Some rows mark clone size as missing; the rest say once, few, many or name a class of expanded clone.

>TRBJ1-5|TRBV28|large|.
CASRADRLSNQPQHF
TGTGCCAGCAGAGCCGACAGGCTTAGCAATCAGCCCCAGCATTTT
>TRBJ1-1|TRBV5-4|large|.
CASSPMLANTEAFF
TGTGCCAGCAGCCCCATGTTGGCGAACACTGAAGCTTTCTTT
>TRBJ1-2|TRBV7-9|large|.
CASSLGESRGYTF
TGTGCCAGCAGCTTAGGGGAAAGTCGCGGCTACACCTTC
>TRBJ1-4|TRBV4-2|large|.
CASSQQPSTNEKLFF
TGTGCCAGCAGCCAGCAGCCGTCAACTAATGAAAAACTGTTTTTT
>TRBJ2-2|TRBV27|large|TRBD2
CASSSSGLAAGGELFF
TGTGCCAGCAGTTCTTCTGGTCTAGCGGCGGGCGGGGAGCTGTTTTTT
>TRBJ1-2|TRBV6-5|once|TRBD1
CASTRTGGTYGEKF
TGTGCCAGCACCCGGACAGGGGGCACCTATGGAGAAAAATTC
>TRBJ2-6|TRBV2|.|.
CASAFLSGANVLTF
TGTGCCAGCGCTTTCCTCTCTGGGGCCAACGTCCTGACTTTC
>TRBJ2-3|TRBV5-1|large|TRBD1
CASSFGQGFDTQYF
TGCGCCAGCAGCTTTGGACAGGGTTTCGATACGCAGTATTTT
>TRBJ1-1|TRBV5-4|once|.
CASSFYICSANDWVGLNTEAFF
.
>TRBJ2-1|TRBV6-5|medium-sized|TRBD2
CASSRQRGGGNEQFF
TGTGCCAGCAGCCGACAGCGGGGAGGAGGCAATGAGCAGTTCTTC
>TRBJ2-7|TRBV7-9|few|TRBD2
CASIQEGGGYEQYF
TGTGCCAGCATCCAAGAGGGCGGGGGCTACGAGCAGTACTTC
>TRBJ1-2|TRBV9|large|TRBD1
CASSVGDRVNYGYTF
TGTGCCAGCAGCGTAGGGGACAGGGTTAACTATGGCTACACCTTC
>TRBJ2-5|TRBV28|hyperexpanded|.
CASSPRRRETQYF
TGTGCCAGCAGTCCAAGAAGGAGGGAGACCCAGTACTTC
>TRBJ2-2|TRBV20-1|large|.
CSASSSNTGELFF
TGCAGTGCTTCGTCCTCGAACACCGGGGAGCTGTTTTTT
>TRBJ1-6|TRBV6-5|.|.
CASSTGPRSPLHF
TGTGCCAGTTCGACGGGGCCGAGATCACCCCTCCACTTT
>TRBJ2-6|TRBV5-1|medium-sized|.
CASSPEPSGANVLTF
TGCGCCAGCAGCCCCGAGCCCTCTGGGGCCAACGTCCTGACTTTC
>TRBJ2-1|TRBV3-1|.|TRBD2
CASSPLAGVSYNEQFF
TGTGCCAGCAGCCCTCTAGCGGGGGTATCCTACAATGAGCAGTTCTTC
>TRBJ2-5|TRBV20-1|hyperexpanded|.
CSARSPNQETQYF
TGCAGTGCTAGAAGCCCGAACCAAGAGACCCAGTACTTC
>TRBJ2-1|TRBV10-2|hyperexpanded|TRBD2
CASSPGTTWHEQFF
TGCGCCAGCAGTCCCGGGACTACCTGGCATGAGCAGTTCTTC
>TRBJ1-1|TRBV2|.|.
CARRVGQGNKEDFF
.
>TRBJ2-3|TRBV3-1|hyperexpanded|TRBD2
CASSPLAGGGTDTQYF
TGTGCCAGCAGCCCTCTAGCGGGGGGCGGCACAGATACGCAGTATTTT
>TRBJ1-3|TRBV10-3|large|TRBD1
CAISVLTGGSSGNTIYF
TGTGCCATCAGTGTCCTGACAGGGGGCTCCTCTGGAAACACCATATATTTT
>TRBJ2-5|TRBV4-2|medium-sized|TRBD2
CASSPIGFGLALQETQYF
TGTGCCAGCAGCCCCATAGGGTTCGGACTAGCCCTGCAAGAGACCCAGTACTTC
>TRBJ2-7|TRBV28|large|.
CASSLDTYEQYF
TGTGCCAGCAGTTTGGACACCTACGAGCAGTACTTC
>TRBJ2-1|TRBV6-5|.|TRBD1
CASTRTGKGVNEQFF
TGTGCCAGCACCCGGACAGGGAAGGGAGTCAATGAGCAGTTCTTC
>TRBJ2-1|TRBV20-1|.|TRBD2
CSARETSKENAYRNAYNEQFF
TGCAGTGCTAGGGAGACTAGCAAGGAAAATGCCTACAGGAATGCCTACAATGAGCAGTTCTTC
>TRBJ2-5|TRBV28|once|.
CASSPRRETQYF
TGTGCCAGCAGTCCAAGGAGGGAGACCCAGTACTTC